The sequence of this T cell receptor beta chain was determined in a study of glioma-infiltrating T cells after dendritic cell vaccination. J was trimmed by 6 bases and V by 3 bases; bases with no gene match: 4. The CDR3 totals 14 residues. The germline V gene has CDR1 MNHEY and CDR2 SVGAGI. The primer mix had 60 V beta and 13 J beta primers. Method: immunoSEQ multiplex PCR; TCRdb's copy keeps in-frame clones and lacks some. The data contain 65,000 to 90,000 clones, 82% of them singletons. The source was blood, collected before dendritic cell vaccination. The sequence derives from a human donor with glioblastoma. The gene calls are TRBV6-5 and TRBJ2-7; 11 bases match TRBD1. CDR3 in DNA: TGTGCCAGCAGTTATGGACAGGGGGCAGGCGAGCAGTACTTC. Translating gives CASSYGQGAGEQYF.